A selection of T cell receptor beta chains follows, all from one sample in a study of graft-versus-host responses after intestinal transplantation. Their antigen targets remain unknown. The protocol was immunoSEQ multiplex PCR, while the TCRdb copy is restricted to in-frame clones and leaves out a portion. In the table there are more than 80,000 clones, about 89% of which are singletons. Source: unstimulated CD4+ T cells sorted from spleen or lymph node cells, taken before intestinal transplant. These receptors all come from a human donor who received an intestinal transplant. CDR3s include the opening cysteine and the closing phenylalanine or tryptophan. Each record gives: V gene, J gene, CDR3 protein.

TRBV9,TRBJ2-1,CASSVGTSGPSYNEQFF
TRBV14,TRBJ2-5,CASSPWSSGASRVTQYF
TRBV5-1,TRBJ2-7,CASSSGQLTGEQYF
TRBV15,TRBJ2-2,CATSRDMTGELFF
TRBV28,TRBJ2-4,CASSLDSLAKNIQYF
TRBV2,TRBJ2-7,CASSGAGIISEQYF
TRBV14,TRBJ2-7,CASSQREGALEQYF
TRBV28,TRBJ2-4,CASSSSGNIQYF
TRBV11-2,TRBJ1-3,CASSQRAVEGNTIYF
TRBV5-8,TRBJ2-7,CASSLWLSIGGPAYEQYF
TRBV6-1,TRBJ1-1,CASSDRGRILSTDTEAFF
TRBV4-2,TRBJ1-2,CASSQDIGTANYGYTF
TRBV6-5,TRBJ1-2,CASSYSGAGGYTF
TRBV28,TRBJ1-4,CASSQGTTNEKLFF
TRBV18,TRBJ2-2,CASSPLASDTGELFF
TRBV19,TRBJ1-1,CASRGTVNTEAFF
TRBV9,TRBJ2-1,CASSVAGGGYSSSYNEQFF
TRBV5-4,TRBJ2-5,CASSFPGQIRGETQYF
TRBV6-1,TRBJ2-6,CASSEGGSGANVLTF
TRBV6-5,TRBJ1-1,CASSRQDMNTEAFF
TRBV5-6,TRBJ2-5,CASSETTGGGETQYF
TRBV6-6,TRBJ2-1,CASSSNTLNEQFF